What follows describes a single T cell receptor beta chain. Its antigen remains unknown. The protocol was immunoSEQ multiplex PCR, while the TCRdb copy is restricted to in-frame clones and leaves out a portion. The sample has 100,000 to 150,000 clones, around 92% seen once; the top ten hold about 4.3%. This record comes from a study of T cell responses to AZD1222 COVID-19 vaccine. This CDR3 region has 15 residues. Between the trimmed V and J ends, which lost 4 bases and 8 bases, there was a span of 17 bases. Germline loops: CDR1 LGHNA, CDR2 YSLEER. Findings of the study overall: Clonal diversity was possibly underestimated, and white British individuals and females predominated among donors.

The starting material was peripheral blood, obtained on day 0 of AZD1222 vaccination. The TCR comes from an adult in good health. The rearrangement links TRBV4-3 to TRBJ1-4; no firm D call. This CDR3 is CASSPRPYGSEKLFF. Here the CDR3 DNA reads TGCGCCAGCAGCCCCCGGCCTTATGGGTCGGAAAAACTGTTTTTT.